This T cell receptor beta chain was documented in a study of blood T cell repertoires in COVID-19. V lost 5 bases and J lost 8, with 15 bases in between. The CDR3 covers 13 residues. Methods used by the authors: Amplification from reference gene primers served as the basis for estimated nucleated cell counts. Using immunoSEQ multiplex PCR, the repertoire was profiled, and TCRdb retains in-frame clones only, with some absent. Clone size and V and J calls were adopted from that table, with D and trimming inferred from the DNA. Of over 400,000 clones listed, approximately 85% are singletons. Sequences were obtained from peripheral blood. This receptor was obtained from a human donor in a cohort sampled during active COVID-19. V gene TRBV12-3 or TRBV12-4 combines with J gene TRBJ1-2, with unresolved D. The CDR3: CASSPQRVSGYTF. As DNA, the CDR3 is TGTGCCAGCAGTCCCCAGAGGGTCTCGGGCTACACCTTC.